The clone carrying this T cell receptor beta chain was picked up one time. Its antigen is still unknown. One end of the junction varies from germline; a read error may be responsible. Template material for TCR beta VDJ and CDR3 profiling consisted of genomic DNA. Each CDR3 protein is one row after TCRdb ran MiXCR on the reads. The sample lists 150,000 to 200,000 distinct CDR3 sequences, 40% to 55% occurring once. This sample was taken from a study of CD8+CD57+ T cells in acquired aplastic anemia. Study as a whole: The DNA of sorted CD4+ and CD8+ cells averaged around 3 ug.

CDR3 length: 14 amino acids. CDR1 and CDR2 from the germline V gene are LNHDA and SQIVND (reference sequence). Patients selected for sequencing had displayed CD8+CD57+ cell expansion by flow cytometry. Each patient carried a diagnosis of severe acquired aplastic anemia. Blood sampling was performed on the patients, and none of them had received therapy by then. Study results and caveats: It was found that nearly 30 CD8+ CDR3 sequences were shared between patients and controls.

The sequencing sample was made of sorted CD4+, CD8+, or CD8+CD57+ T cells (not recorded which) from PBMCs. This chain joins TRBV19 and TRBJ1-1, with a possible D match to TRBD1 (5 bases). The TCR originated in a human donor with aplastic anemia. The CDR3 here is CASSSGPTNAEAFF. The CDR3 DNA sequence: TGTGCCAGTAGCTCGGGACCGACGAACGCTGAAGCTTTCTTT.